This T cell receptor beta chain was captured in a study of identical twins' blood T cells. Germline CDR1 and CDR2: SGHRS and YFSETQ. This CDR3 is 11 amino acids long. V was clipped by 10 bases and J by 7 bases, with 14 bases between them. TCRdb redid the calling of the 5' RACE reads with MiXCR, one entry per CDR3 protein. The table records a few hundred thousand distinct CDR3 sequences, more than 25% of them present only once. Sequencing used PBMCs. This chain connects TRBV5-1 to TRBJ1-1, with TRBD1 as a possible D gene (5 bases). The sequence was obtained from a woman aged 18-55 years in good health. Written as DNA, the CDR3 is TGCGCCGGCGGCGAGACAGATGAAGCTTTCTTT. Translating gives CAGGETDEAFF.